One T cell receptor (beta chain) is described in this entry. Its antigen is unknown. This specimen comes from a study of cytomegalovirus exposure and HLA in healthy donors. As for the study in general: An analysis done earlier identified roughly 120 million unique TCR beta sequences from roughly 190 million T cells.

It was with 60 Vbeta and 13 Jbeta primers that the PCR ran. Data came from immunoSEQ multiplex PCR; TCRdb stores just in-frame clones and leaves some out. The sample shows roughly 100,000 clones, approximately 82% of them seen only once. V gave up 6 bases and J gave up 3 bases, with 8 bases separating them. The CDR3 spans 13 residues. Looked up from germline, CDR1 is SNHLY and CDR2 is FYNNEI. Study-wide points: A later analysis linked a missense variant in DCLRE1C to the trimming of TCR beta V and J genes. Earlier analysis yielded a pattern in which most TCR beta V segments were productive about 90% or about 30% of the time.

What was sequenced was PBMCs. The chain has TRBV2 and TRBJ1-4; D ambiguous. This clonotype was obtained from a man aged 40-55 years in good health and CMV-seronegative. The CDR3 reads CASRTTANEKLFF. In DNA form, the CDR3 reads TGTGCCAGCAGGACCACAGCTAATGAAAAACTGTTTTTT. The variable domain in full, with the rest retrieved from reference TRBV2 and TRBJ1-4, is EPEVTQTPSHQVTQMGQEVILRCVPISNHLYFYWYRQILGQKVEFLVSFYNNEISEKSEIFDDQFSVERPDGSNFTLKIRSTKLEDSAMYFCASRTTANEKLFFGSGTQLSVL.